The T cell receptor (beta chain) under discussion was sequenced for a study of cytomegalovirus exposure and HLA in healthy donors. This clone was observed once. The trim removed 8 bases at V and 3 bases at J, leaving 6 bases unmatched. The CDR3 totals 13 residues. Germline lookup yields CDR1 MNHEY and CDR2 SMNVEV (reference sequence). Sequenced by immunoSEQ multiplex PCR; TCRdb stores in-frame clones only, minus some. The sample includes roughly 100,000 clones, 85% to 95% of them seen just once. This chain links TRBV27 with TRBJ1-2; 7 positions agree with TRBD1. The source material was PBMCs. This TCR came from a woman younger than 30 in good health and CMV-seronegative. The CDR3 here is CASGQQGYYGYTF. Here the CDR3 DNA reads TGTGCCAGCGGACAACAGGGGTACTATGGCTACACCTTC.